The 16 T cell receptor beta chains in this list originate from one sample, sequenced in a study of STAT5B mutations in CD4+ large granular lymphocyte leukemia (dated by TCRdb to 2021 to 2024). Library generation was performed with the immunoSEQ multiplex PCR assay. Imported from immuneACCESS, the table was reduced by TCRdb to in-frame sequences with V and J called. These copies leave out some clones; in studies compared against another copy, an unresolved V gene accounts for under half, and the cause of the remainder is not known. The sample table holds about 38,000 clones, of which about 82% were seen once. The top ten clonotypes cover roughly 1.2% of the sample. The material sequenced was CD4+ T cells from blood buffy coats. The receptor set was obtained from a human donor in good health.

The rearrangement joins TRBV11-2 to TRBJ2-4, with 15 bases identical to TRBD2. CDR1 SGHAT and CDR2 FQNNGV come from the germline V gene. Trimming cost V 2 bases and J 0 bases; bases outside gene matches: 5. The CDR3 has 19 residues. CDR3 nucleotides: TGTGCCAGCAGCTTAACCGGACTAGCGGGGGGGCCAGCCAAAAACATTCAGTACTTC. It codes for CASSLTGLAGGPAKNIQYF. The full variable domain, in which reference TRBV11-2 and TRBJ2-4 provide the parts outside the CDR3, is EAGVAQSPRYKIIEKRQSVAFWCNPISGHATLYWYQQILGQGPKLLIQFQNNGVVDDSQLPKDRFSAERLKGVDSTLKIQPAKLEDSAVYLCASSLTGLAGGPAKNIQYFGAGTRLSVL.

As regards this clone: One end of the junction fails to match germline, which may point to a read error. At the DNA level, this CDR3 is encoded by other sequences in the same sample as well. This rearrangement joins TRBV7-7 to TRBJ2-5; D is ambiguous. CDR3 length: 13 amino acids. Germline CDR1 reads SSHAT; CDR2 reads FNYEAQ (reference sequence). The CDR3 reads CASSLGQQETQYF. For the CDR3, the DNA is TGTGCTAGCAGCTTAGGCCAGCAAGAGACCCAGTACTTC.

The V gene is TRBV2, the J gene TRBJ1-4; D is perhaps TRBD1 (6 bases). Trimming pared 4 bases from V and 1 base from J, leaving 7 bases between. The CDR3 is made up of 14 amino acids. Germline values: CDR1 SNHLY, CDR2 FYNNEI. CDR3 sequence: CASSGGRTNEKLFF. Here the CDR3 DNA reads TGTGCCAGCAGTGGGGGGCGAACTAATGAAAAACTGTTTTTT.

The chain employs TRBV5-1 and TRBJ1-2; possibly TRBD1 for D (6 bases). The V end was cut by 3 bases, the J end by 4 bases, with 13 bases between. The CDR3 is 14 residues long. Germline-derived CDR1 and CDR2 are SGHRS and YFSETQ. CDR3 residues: CASSWEQGPYGYTF. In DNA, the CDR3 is TGCGCCAGCAGCTGGGAGCAGGGGCCCTATGGCTACACCTTC. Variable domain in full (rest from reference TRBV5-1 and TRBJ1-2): KAGVTQTPRYLIKTRGQQVTLSCSPISGHRSVSWYQQTPGQGLQFLFEYFSETQRNKGNFPGRFSGRQFSNSRSEMNVSTLELGDSALYLCASSWEQGPYGYTFGSGTRLTVV.

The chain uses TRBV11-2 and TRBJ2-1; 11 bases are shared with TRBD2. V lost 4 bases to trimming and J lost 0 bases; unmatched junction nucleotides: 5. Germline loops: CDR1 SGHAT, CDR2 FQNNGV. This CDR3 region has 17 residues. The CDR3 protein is CASSSRLAGGSYNEQFF. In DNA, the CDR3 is TGTGCCAGCAGCTCCCGTCTAGCGGGAGGCTCCTACAATGAGCAGTTCTTC.

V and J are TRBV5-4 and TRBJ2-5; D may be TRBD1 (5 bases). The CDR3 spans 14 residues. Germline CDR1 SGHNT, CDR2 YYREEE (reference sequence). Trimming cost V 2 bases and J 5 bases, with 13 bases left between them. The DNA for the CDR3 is TGTGCCAGCAGCTTTGGCAGGGCTTGGGAGACCCAGTACTTC. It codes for CASSFGRAWETQYF.

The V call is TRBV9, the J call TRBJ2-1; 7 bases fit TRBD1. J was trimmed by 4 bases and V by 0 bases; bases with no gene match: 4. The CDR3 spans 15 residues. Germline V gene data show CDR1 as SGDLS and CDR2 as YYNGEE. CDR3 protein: CASSVGGGAYNEQFF. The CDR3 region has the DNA TGTGCCAGCAGCGTAGGAGGGGGCGCGTACAATGAGCAGTTCTTC. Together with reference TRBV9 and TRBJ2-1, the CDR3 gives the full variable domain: DSGVTQTPKHLITATGQRVTLRCSPRSGDLSVYWYQQSLDQGLQFLIQYYNGEERAKGNILERFSAQQFPDLHSELNLSSLELGDSALYFCASSVGGGAYNEQFFGPGTRLTVL.

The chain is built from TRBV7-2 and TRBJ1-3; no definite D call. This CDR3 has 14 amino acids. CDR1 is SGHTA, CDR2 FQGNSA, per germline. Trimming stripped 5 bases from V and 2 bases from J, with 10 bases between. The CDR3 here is CASSAGETGNTIYF. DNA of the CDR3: TGTGCCAGCAGCGCTGGCGAGACTGGAAACACCATATATTTT.

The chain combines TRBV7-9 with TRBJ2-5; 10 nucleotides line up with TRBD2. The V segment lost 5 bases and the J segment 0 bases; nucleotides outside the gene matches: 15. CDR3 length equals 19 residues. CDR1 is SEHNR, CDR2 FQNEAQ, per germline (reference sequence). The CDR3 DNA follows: TGTGCCAGCAGCAAGAAGTGGCTAGCGGGAGAGGAAGACCAAGAGACCCAGTACTTC. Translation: CASSKKWLAGEEDQETQYF.

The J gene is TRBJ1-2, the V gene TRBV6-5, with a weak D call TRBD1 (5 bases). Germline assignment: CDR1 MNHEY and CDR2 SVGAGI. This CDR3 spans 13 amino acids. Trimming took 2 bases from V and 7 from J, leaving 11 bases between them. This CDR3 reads CASSYDGQGGYTF. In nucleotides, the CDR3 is TGTGCCAGCAGTTACGATGGTCAGGGTGGCTACACCTTC.

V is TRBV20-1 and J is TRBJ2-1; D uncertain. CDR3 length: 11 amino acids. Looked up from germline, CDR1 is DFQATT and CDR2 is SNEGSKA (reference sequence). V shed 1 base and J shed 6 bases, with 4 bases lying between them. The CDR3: CSARGRNEQFF. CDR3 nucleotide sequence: TGCAGTGCTAGAGGACGCAATGAGCAGTTCTTC.

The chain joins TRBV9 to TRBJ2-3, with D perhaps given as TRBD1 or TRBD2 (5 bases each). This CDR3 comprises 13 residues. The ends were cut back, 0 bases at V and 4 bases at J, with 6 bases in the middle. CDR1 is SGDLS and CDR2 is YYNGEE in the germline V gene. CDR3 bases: TGTGCCAGCAGCGTAGTGGGGGCAGATACGCAGTATTTT. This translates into CASSVVGADTQYF.

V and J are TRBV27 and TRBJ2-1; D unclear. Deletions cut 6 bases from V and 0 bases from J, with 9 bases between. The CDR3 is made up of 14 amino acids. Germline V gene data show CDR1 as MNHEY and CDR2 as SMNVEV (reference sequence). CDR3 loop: CASRQLNSYNEQFF. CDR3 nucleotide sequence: TGTGCCAGCAGGCAACTCAACTCCTACAATGAGCAGTTCTTC.

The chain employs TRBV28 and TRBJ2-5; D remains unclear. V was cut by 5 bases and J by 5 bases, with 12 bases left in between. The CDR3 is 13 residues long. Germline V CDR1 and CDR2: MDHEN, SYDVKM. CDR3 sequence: CASSPATAETQYF. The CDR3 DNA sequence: TGTGCCAGCAGTCCCGCAACAGCGGAGACCCAGTACTTC.

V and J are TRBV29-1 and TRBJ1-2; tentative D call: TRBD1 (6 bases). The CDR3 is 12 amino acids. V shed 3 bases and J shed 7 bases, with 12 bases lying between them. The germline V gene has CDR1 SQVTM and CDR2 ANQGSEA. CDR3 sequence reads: CSVEGALGGYTF. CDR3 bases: TGCAGCGTTGAGGGGGCCCTTGGTGGCTACACCTTC.

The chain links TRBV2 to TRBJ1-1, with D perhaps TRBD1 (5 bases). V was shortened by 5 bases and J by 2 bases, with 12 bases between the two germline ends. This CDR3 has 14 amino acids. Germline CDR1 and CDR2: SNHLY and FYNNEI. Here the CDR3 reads CASSPQGPNTEAFF. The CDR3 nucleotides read TGTGCCAGCAGTCCTCAGGGACCCAACACTGAAGCTTTCTTT.